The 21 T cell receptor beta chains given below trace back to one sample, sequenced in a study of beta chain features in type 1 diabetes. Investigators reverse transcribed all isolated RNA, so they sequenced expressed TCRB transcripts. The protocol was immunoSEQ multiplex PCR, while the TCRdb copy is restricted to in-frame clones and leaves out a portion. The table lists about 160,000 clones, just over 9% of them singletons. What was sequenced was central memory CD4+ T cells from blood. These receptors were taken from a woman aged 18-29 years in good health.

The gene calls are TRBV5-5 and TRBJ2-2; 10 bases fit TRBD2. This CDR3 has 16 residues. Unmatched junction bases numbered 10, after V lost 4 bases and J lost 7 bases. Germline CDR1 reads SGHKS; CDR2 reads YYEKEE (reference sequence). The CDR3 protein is CASSSLSSGSNGELFF. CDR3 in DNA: TGTGCCAGCAGCAGTTTATCTAGCGGGAGTAACGGGGAGCTGTTTTTT. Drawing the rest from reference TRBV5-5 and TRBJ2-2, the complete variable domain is DAGVTQSPTHLIKTRGQQVTLRCSPISGHKSVSWYQQVLGQGPQFIFQYYEKEERGRGNFPDRFSARQFPNYSSELNVNALLLGDSALYLCASSSLSSGSNGELFFGEGSRLTVL.

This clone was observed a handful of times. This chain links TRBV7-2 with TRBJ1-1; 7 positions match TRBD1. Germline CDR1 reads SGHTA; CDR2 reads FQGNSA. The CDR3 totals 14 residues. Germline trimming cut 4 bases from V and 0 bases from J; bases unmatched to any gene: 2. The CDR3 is CASSSQGMNTEAFF. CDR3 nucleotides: TGTGCCAGCAGCTCACAGGGGATGAACACTGAAGCTTTCTTT.

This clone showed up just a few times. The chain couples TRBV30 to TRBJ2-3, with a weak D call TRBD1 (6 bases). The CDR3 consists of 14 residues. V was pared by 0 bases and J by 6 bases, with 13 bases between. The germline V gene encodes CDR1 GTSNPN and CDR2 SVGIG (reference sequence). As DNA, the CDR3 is TGTGCCTGGAGTGTACAGGGAGTTGAGGATACGCAGTATTTT. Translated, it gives CAWSVQGVEDTQYF.

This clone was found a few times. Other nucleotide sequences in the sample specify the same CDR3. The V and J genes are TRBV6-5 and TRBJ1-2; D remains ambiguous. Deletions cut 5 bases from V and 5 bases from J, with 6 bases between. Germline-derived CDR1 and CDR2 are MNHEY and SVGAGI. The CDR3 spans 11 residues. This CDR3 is CASSPGYGYTF. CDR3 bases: TGTGCCAGCAGTCCGGGGTATGGCTACACCTTC.

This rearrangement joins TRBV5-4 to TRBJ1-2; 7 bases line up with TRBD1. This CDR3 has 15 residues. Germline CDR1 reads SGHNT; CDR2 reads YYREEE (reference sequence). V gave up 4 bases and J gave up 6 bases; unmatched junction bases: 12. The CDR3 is CASSPIAGTDHGYTF. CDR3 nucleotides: TGTGCCAGCAGCCCGATAGCCGGGACAGATCATGGCTACACCTTC.

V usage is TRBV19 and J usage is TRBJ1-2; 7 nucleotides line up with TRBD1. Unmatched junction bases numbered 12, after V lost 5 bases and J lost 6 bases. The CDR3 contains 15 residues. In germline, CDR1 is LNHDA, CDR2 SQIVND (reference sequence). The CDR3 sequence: CASSAQLRDRDGYTF. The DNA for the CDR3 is TGTGCCAGTAGTGCTCAGCTCCGGGACAGAGATGGCTACACCTTC.

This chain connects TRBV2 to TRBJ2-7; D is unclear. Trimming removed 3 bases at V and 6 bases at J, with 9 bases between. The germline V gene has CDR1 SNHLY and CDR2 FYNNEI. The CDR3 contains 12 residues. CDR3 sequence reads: CASSEGYSEQYF. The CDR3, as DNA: TGTGCCAGCAGTGAGGGCTACTCCGAGCAGTACTTC.

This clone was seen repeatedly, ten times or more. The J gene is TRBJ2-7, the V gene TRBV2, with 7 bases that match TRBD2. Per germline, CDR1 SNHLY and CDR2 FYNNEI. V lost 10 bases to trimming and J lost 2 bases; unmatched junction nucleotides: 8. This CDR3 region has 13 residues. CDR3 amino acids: CANRDYLPYEQYF. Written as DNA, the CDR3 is TGTGCCAACCGGGACTACCTTCCCTACGAGCAGTACTTC.

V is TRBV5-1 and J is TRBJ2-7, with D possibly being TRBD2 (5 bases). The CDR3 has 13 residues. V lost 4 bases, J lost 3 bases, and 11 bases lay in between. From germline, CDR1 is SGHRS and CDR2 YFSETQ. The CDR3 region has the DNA TGCGCCAGCAGCAACCCTAGCATCTACGAGCAGTACTTC. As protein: CASSNPSIYEQYF.

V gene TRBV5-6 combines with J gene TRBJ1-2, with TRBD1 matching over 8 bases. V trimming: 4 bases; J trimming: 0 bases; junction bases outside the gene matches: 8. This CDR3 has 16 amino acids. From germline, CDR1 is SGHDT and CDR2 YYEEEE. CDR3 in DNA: TGTGCCAGCAGCCTAGGGACAGGCCTAGCTAACTATGGCTACACCTTC. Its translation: CASSLGTGLANYGYTF.

The CDR3 coding sequence is TGTGCCAGCAGCTTAGAAGGGACAGGGGGAGAGCAGTTCTTC. It yields the protein CASSLEGTGGEQFF. The chain recombines TRBV7-8 with TRBJ2-1, with 11 bases fitting TRBD1. This CDR3 is built from 14 residues. CDR1 and CDR2 from the germline V gene are SGHVS and FQNEAQ. J lost 10 bases, V lost 1 base, and 3 bases had no gene match.

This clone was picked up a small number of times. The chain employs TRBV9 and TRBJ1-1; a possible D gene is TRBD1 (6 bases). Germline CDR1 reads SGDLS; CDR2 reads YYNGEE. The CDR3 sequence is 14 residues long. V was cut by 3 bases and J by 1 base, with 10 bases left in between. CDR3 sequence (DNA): TGTGCCAGCAGCGAACAGACAGGGAACACTGAAGCTTTCTTT. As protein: CASSEQTGNTEAFF.

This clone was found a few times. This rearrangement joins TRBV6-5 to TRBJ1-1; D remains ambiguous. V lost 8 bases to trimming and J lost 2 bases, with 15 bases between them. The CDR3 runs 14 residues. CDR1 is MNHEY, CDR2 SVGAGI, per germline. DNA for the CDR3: TGTGCCAGCGGCGGGTCCGCTGCAAACACTGAAGCTTTCTTT. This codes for CASGGSAANTEAFF.

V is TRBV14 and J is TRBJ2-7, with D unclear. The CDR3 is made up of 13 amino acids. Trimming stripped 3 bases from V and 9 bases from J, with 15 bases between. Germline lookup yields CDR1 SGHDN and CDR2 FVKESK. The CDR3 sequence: CASSQSDTTRQYF. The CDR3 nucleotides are TGTGCCAGCAGCCAGTCCGACACAACGCGGCAGTACTTC.

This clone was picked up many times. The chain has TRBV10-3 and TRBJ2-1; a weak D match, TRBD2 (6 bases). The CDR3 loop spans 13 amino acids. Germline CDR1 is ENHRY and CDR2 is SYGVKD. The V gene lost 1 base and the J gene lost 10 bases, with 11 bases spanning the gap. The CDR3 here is CAISEYEGREQFF. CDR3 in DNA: TGTGCCATCAGTGAGTATGAGGGGAGGGAGCAGTTCTTC.

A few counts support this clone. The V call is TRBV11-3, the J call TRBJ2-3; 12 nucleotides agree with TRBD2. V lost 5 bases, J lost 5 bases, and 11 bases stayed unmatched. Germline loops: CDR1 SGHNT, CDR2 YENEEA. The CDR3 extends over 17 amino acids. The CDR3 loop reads CASSHLAGGELGDTQYF. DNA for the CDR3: TGTGCCAGCAGCCACCTAGCGGGAGGGGAATTGGGAGATACGCAGTATTTT.

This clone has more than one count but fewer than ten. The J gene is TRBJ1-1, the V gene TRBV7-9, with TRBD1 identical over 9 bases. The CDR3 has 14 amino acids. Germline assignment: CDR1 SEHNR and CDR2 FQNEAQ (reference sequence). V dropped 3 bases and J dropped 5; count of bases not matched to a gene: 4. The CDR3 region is CASSFDGTGTEAFF. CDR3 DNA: TGTGCCAGCAGCTTCGATGGGACAGGGACTGAAGCTTTCTTT. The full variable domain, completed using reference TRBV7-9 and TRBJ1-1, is DTGVSQNPRHKITKRGQNVTFRCDPISEHNRLYWYRQTLGQGPEFLTYFQNEAQLEKSRLLSDRFSAERPKGSFSTLEIQRTEQGDSAMYLCASSFDGTGTEAFFGQGTRLTVV.

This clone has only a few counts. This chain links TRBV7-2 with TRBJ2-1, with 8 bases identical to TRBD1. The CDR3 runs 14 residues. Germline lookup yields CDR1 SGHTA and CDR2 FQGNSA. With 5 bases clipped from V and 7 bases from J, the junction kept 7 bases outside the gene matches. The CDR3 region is CASSAPGGWNEQFF. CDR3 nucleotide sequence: TGTGCCAGCAGCGCCCCAGGGGGCTGGAATGAGCAGTTCTTC.

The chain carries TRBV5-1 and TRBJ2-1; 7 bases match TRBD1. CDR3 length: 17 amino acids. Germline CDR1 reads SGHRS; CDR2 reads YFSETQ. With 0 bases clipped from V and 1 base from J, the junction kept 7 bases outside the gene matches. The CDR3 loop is CASSLDRQDRSYNEQFF. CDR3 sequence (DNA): TGCGCCAGCAGCTTGGATCGGCAGGACAGGTCCTACAATGAGCAGTTCTTC.

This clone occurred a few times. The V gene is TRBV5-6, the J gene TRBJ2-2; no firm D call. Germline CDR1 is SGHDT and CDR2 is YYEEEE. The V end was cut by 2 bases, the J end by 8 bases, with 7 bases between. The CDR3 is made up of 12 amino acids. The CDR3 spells CASSLAGGELFF. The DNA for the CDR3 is TGTGCCAGCAGCTTAGCAGGAGGGGAGCTGTTTTTT.

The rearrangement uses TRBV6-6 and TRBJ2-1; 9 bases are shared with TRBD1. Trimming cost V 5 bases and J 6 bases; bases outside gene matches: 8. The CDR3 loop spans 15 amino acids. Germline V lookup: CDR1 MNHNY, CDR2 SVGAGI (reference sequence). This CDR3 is CASSPQQGATNEQFF. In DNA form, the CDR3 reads TGTGCCAGCAGTCCCCAACAGGGGGCTACCAATGAGCAGTTCTTC.